This TCR beta chain was sequenced during a study of blood T cell repertoires in COVID-19. Study-wide background: COVID-19 samples from acute and convalescent phases originated in the United States, Italy and Spain. In each case, the material was cDNA or gDNA derived from T cells, B-cell-depleted T cells, or PBMCs.

CDR3 size: 13 residues. With 6 bases removed from V and 0 bases from J, the gap between germline ends came to 9 bases. Germline-derived CDR1 and CDR2 are SQVTM and ANQGSEA. Original handling: For nucleated cells, counts were estimated from reference gene primer amplification. Produced via immunoSEQ multiplex PCR; TCRdb's table is partial and in-frame only. The D gene and trimming were derived from the DNA, and the V and J assignments and clone size from that table. Of roughly 21,000 clones detected, 80% to 90% appear once; the ten largest clones hold approximately 17%. The receptor comes from a man between 65 and 85 years old with active COVID-19. V usage is TRBV29-1 and J usage is TRBJ1-3; TRBD1 is a possible D gene (5 bases). The sequenced sample consisted of peripheral blood. The CDR3 loop is CSVGGSSGNTIYF. The CDR3 region has the DNA TGCAGCGTGGGGGGATCCTCTGGAAACACCATATATTTT.